These 16 T cell receptor beta chains originate from one sample sequenced in a study of blood T cell repertoires in COVID-19. Clones were sequenced by immunoSEQ multiplex PCR, and TCRdb holds only the in-frame ones, with some missing. This table has about 200,000 clones, 82% appearing once. Source material: peripheral blood. These TCRs come from an elderly woman with COVID-19, enrolled during active disease.

The gene calls are TRBV6-1 and TRBJ1-2; D might be TRBD1 (5 bases). The CDR3 sequence is 14 residues long. Trimming cost V 3 bases and J 4 bases, with 12 bases left between them. From germline, CDR1 is MNHNS and CDR2 SASEGT. The CDR3 loop reads CASSEGGGAYGYTF. The DNA for the CDR3 is TGTGCCAGCAGTGAGGGAGGAGGGGCCTATGGCTACACCTTC.

The chain joins TRBV11-1 to TRBJ1-1; maybe TRBD1 (6 bases). The CDR3 runs 15 residues. V lost 3 bases, J lost 2 bases, and 13 bases lay in between. Germline V gene lookup returns CDR1 SGHAT and CDR2 FQDESV (reference sequence). The DNA for the CDR3 is TGTGCCAGCAGCTTTCCCCGGACAGCCAACACTGAAGCTTTCTTT. It is translated as CASSFPRTANTEAFF.

The rearrangement joins TRBV5-1 to TRBJ1-2, with D maybe TRBD1 (6 bases). The CDR3 runs to 14 residues. V dropped 4 bases and J dropped 4 bases, with 14 bases sitting between them. The germline V gene has CDR1 SGHRS and CDR2 YFSETQ. The CDR3 sequence is CASSLGAGRYGYTF. The CDR3 bases are TGCGCCAGCAGCCTGGGGGCAGGGCGCTATGGCTACACCTTC.

In this sample, this clone turned up once. This sequence joins TRBV30 and TRBJ2-1, with TRBD2 as a possible D gene (5 bases). V was cut by 5 bases and J by 5 bases, with 13 bases left in between. This CDR3 is built from 13 residues. The germline gives CDR1 GTSNPN, CDR2 SVGIG (reference sequence). CDR3 protein: CAWRSGEHNEQFF. CDR3 coding DNA: TGTGCCTGGCGCAGCGGAGAGCACAATGAGCAGTTCTTC.

The rearrangement joins TRBV4-3 to TRBJ2-5, with 7 bases aligning to TRBD2. V shed 2 bases, J shed 1 base, and the junction held 10 bases outside the gene matches. The length of the CDR3 is 17 residues. Germline V gene lookup returns CDR1 LGHNA and CDR2 YSLEER. The CDR3 is CASSQWDGSGAQETQYF. The CDR3 DNA sequence: TGCGCCAGCAGCCAATGGGATGGGAGCGGGGCCCAAGAGACCCAGTACTTC.

This chain joins TRBV11-2 and TRBJ2-7; possibly TRBD2 for D (5 bases). Trimming took 5 bases from V and 6 from J, leaving 14 bases between them. This CDR3 is 13 amino acids long. CDR1 is SGHAT and CDR2 is FQNNGV in the germline V gene. The CDR3 loop reads CASSPQLAVEQYF. In nucleotides, the CDR3 is TGTGCCAGCAGCCCACAGCTAGCTGTCGAGCAGTACTTC.

This rearrangement joins TRBV7-9 to TRBJ2-5; TRBD2 matches at 12 bases. The CDR3 has 15 residues. Germline V gene sequence: CDR1 SEHNR, CDR2 FQNEAQ (reference sequence). After removal of 5 bases from V and 2 bases from J, the junction contained 3 bases not matched to a gene. As DNA, the CDR3 is TGTGCCAGCAGCCTGGGGACTAGCGGGCAAGAGACCCAGTACTTC. Encoded protein: CASSLGTSGQETQYF.

The chain joins TRBV5-4 to TRBJ2-3, with D possibly matching TRBD1 (6 bases). V was shortened by 2 bases and J by 2 bases, with 18 bases between the two germline ends. The CDR3 extends over 17 amino acids. Germline values: CDR1 SGHNT, CDR2 YYREEE (reference sequence). CDR3 sequence: CASSLKRWQGNTDTQYF. The CDR3, as DNA: TGTGCCAGCAGCTTAAAGAGGTGGCAGGGGAACACAGATACGCAGTATTTT.

This clone showed up just a few times. The chain is built from TRBV5-1 and TRBJ2-2; D is possibly TRBD2 (6 bases). V was trimmed by 3 bases and J by 5 bases, leaving 17 bases between them. The CDR3 contains 16 residues. Per germline, CDR1 SGHRS and CDR2 YFSETQ. The CDR3 region is CASSWRESVSTGELFF. The CDR3 bases are TGCGCCAGCAGCTGGAGGGAGTCGGTGTCAACCGGGGAGCTGTTTTTT.

The V gene is TRBV5-4, the J gene TRBJ2-5, with 8 bases matching TRBD2. The V gene end was trimmed by 4 bases and the J gene end by 4 bases; junction bases not matched to a gene: 12. Germline CDR1 and CDR2: SGHNT and YYREEE (reference sequence). The CDR3 contains 16 residues. CDR3 amino acids: CASSPGGLGGSETQYF. The DNA of the CDR3 is TGTGCCAGCAGCCCCGGGGGACTAGGGGGATCAGAGACCCAGTACTTC.

Worth noting for this clone: It differs at one base from a far larger clone, so likely a read error. The gene calls are TRBV5-5 and TRBJ1-2, with D possibly matching TRBD1 (5 bases). CDR3 length: 14 amino acids. The V end lost 3 bases, the J end lost 2 bases, and 11 bases lay between the germline ends. Germline assignment: CDR1 SGHKS and CDR2 YYEKEE (reference sequence). Here the CDR3 DNA reads TGTGCCAGCAGCTCGATGGGGGGAAACTATGGCTACACCTTC. Protein: CASSSMGGNYGYTF.

The rearrangement uses TRBV2 and TRBJ2-3; 9 bases map to TRBD1. The germline V gene encodes CDR1 SNHLY and CDR2 FYNNEI. The CDR3 has 16 residues. The V segment lost 11 bases and the J segment 3 bases; nucleotides outside the gene matches: 15. CDR3: CAGIRLTGGGTDTQYF. The CDR3, as DNA: TGTGCCGGGATACGTCTTACAGGGGGCGGGACAGATACGCAGTATTTT. Full variable domain (rest looked up from reference TRBV2 and TRBJ2-3): EPEVTQTPSHQVTQMGQEVILRCVPISNHLYFYWYRQILGQKVEFLVSFYNNEISEKSEIFDDQFSVERPDGSNFTLKIRSTKLEDSAMYFCAGIRLTGGGTDTQYFGPGTRLTVL.

This chain connects TRBV6-4 to TRBJ2-3, with 8 bases matching TRBD2. V dropped 8 bases and J dropped 1; count of bases not matched to a gene: 8. Germline V lookup: CDR1 MRHNA, CDR2 SNTAGT. The CDR3 runs 15 residues. CDR3 sequence (DNA): TGTGCCAGCTCAAACGGGGGGGCCGGCACAGATACGCAGTATTTT. Translating gives CASSNGGAGTDTQYF.

This clone was detected once. The gene calls are TRBV24-1 and TRBJ2-3; 9 bases agree with TRBD2. The CDR3 length is 18 residues. V was pared by 2 bases and J by 3 bases, with 11 bases of the junction left unmatched. Germline V gene sequence: CDR1 KGHDR, CDR2 SFDVKD. The CDR3 sequence is CATSDSPGLAGQTDTQYF. The CDR3 nucleotides are TGTGCCACCAGTGATTCTCCCGGGCTAGCGGGACAGACAGATACGCAGTATTTT.

This rearrangement joins TRBV13 to TRBJ1-3; D possibly corresponds to TRBD1 (5 bases). The CDR3 is 15 residues long. Trimming took off 1 base at V and 4 bases at J, with 11 bases between the two ends. The germline V gene has CDR1 PRHDT and CDR2 FYEKMQ (reference sequence). The CDR3 sequence is CASSLVGGNGNTIYF. For the CDR3, the DNA is TGTGCCAGCAGCTTAGTTGGGGGGAACGGAAACACCATATATTTT.

The chain employs TRBV29-1 and TRBJ1-1; 10 bases map to TRBD1. CDR1 is SQVTM and CDR2 is ANQGSEA in the germline V gene. V was clipped by 6 bases and J by 1 base; unmatched bases: 14. The CDR3 length is 17 residues. CDR3 amino acids: CSVLRSDRGRKNTEAFF. The CDR3 bases are TGCAGCGTCCTCCGTTCCGACAGGGGGCGAAAGAACACTGAAGCTTTCTTT.